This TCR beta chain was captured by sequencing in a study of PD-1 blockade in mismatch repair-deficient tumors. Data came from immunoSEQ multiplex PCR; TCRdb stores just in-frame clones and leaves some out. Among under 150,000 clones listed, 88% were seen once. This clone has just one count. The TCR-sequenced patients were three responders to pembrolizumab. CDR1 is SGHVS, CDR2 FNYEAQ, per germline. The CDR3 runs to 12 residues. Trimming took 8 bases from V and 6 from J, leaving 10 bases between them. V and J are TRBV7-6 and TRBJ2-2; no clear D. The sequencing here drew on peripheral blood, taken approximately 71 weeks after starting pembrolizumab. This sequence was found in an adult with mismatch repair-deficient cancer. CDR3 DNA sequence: TGTGCCAGCGCCGGGTGGGCCGGGGAGCTGTTTTTT. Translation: CASAGWAGELFF.